There are many counts of the clone carrying this TCR beta chain. Its antigen is undetermined. CDR1 MNHNS and CDR2 SASEGT come from the germline V gene. With 7 bases removed from V and 4 bases from J, the gap between germline ends came to 20 bases. This CDR3 spans 16 amino acids. This sample was taken from a study of identical twins. Study-wide points: Memory repertoires lacked the insertion deficit that abundant cord blood beta clonotypes showed.

TCRdb redid the calling of the 5' RACE reads with MiXCR, one entry per CDR3 protein. Among some 200,000 distinct CDR3 sequences listed, around 6.8% were seen once. These sequences were also reported in another study, on yellow fever vaccine responses in identical twins.

Sample: memory (CD45RO+) T cells sorted from blood. The chain carries TRBV6-1 and TRBJ1-5; D unclear. The sequence was obtained from a young woman in good health. The CDR3 spells CASKPGTAATNQPQHF. As DNA, the CDR3 is TGTGCCAGCAAGCCCGGTACGGCAGCGACAAATCAGCCCCAGCATTTT.